This T cell receptor (beta chain) was recorded in a study of T cell responses to AZD1222 COVID-19 vaccine. Study results and limitations: Among the donors, most were white British and more were female, and clonal diversity was possibly underestimated. Spike-specific TCR repertoires showed rising breadth and depth after two AZD1222 doses. Spike-spanning, vaccine-associated CD4 TCRs were dominant at 160-218 and 743-854. The peak T cell response came first, and repertoires were sampled only after it.

Libraries were prepared by immunoSEQ multiplex PCR; TCRdb keeps only in-frame clonotypes and omits some of them. This sample's table reports over 130,000 clones. About this clone: The target antigen is unknown.

This sequence originates from an adult in good health. The specimen was peripheral blood.

The CDR3: CASSQLAGVGDTQYF. CDR3 DNA sequence: TGCGCCAGCAGCCAACTAGCGGGGGTGGGCGATACGCAGTATTTT. The rearrangement uses TRBV4-1 and TRBJ2-3; 10 bases match TRBD2. Germline loops: CDR1 MGHRA, CDR2 YSYEKL. Trimming at V came to 2 bases and at J to 6 bases, leaving 5 bases not matched to a gene. The CDR3 loop spans 15 amino acids.